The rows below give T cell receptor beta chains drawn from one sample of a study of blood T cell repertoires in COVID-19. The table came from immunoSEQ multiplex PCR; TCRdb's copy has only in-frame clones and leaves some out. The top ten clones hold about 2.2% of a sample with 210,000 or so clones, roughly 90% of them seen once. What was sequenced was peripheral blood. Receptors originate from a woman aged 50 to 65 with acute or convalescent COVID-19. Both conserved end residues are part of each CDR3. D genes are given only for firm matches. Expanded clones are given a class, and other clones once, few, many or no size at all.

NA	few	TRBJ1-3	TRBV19	CASSISTVSGNTIYF	TGTGCCAGTAGTATCTCTACCGTCTCTGGAAACACCATATATTTT
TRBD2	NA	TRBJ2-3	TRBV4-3	CASSQDGPGGHSSTDTQYF	TGCGCCAGCAGCCAAGATGGGCCGGGAGGACACTCTAGCACAGATACGCAGTATTTT
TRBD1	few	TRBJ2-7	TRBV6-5	CASSTGTGGIKQYF	TGTGCCAGCAGTACCGGGACAGGGGGCATTAAGCAGTACTTC
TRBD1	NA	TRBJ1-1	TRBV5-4	CASSLGGTGVMNTEAFF	TGTGCCAGCAGCTTGGGGGGGACAGGGGTTATGAACACTGAAGCTTTCTTT
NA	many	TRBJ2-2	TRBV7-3	CASSSGKGGELFF	TGTGCCAGCAGCTCGGGGAAGGGCGGGGAGCTGTTTTTT
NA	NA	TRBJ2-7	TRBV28	CASRLQRTSSYEQYF	TGTGCCAGCAGGCTGCAGCGCACAAGCTCCTACGAGCAGTACTTC
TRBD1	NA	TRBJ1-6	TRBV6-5	CASSYQAGGRGSPLHF	TGTGCCAGCAGTTACCAGGCAGGGGGAAGGGGGTCACCCCTCCACTTT
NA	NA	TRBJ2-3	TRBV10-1	CASSGQEYAQYF	TGCGCCAGCAGTGGACAGGAATACGCGCAGTATTTT
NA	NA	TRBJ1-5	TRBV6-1	CASSEAGGNQPQHF	TGTGCCAGCAGTGAAGCAGGGGGCAATCAGCCCCAGCATTTT
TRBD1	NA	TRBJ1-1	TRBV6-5	CASSNYRGTEAFF	TGTGCCAGCAGTAACTACAGGGGTACTGAAGCTTTCTTT
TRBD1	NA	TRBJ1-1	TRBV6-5	CASRLTGGADTEAFF	TGTGCCAGCAGATTGACAGGGGGCGCCGACACTGAAGCTTTCTTT
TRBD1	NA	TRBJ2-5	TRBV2	CATVTGVGETQYF	TGTGCCACCGTGACAGGGGTTGGCGAGACCCAGTACTTC
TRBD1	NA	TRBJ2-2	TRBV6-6	CASSKQGTMNTGELFF	TGTGCCAGCAGCAAACAGGGGACCATGAACACCGGGGAGCTGTTTTTT
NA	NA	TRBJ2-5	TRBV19	CASGPSVGETQYF	TGTGCCAGTGGACCTAGCGTGGGGGAGACCCAGTACTTC
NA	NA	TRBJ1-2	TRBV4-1	CASSLRQRNYGYTF	TGCGCCAGCAGCCTCCGACAGAGAAACTATGGCTACACCTTC
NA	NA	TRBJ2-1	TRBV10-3	CASNRDLGSYNEQFF	TGTGCCAGTAACAGAGACCTCGGCTCCTACAATGAGCAGTTCTTC
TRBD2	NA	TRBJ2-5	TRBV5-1	CASRKLAGSEETQYF	TGCGCCAGCAGGAAACTAGCGGGGTCAGAAGAGACCCAGTACTTC
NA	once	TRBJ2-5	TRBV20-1	CSAERGETQYF	TGCAGTGCTGAAAGAGGGGAGACCCAGTACTTC
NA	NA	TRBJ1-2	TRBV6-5	CASSYPGVGYTF	TGTGCCAGCAGTTACCCGGGGGTCGGCTACACCTTC
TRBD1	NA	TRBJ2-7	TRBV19	CASSAPRTGTYEQYF	TGTGCCAGTAGCGCCCCTAGGACAGGGACGTACGAGCAGTACTTC
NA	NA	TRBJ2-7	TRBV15	CATRGGYGQYF	TGTGCCACCAGAGGGGGTTATGGACAGTACTTC
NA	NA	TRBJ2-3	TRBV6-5	CASTIGRSTDTQYF	TGTGCCAGCACGATAGGGAGGAGCACAGATACGCAGTATTTT
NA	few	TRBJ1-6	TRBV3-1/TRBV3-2	CASSPLGGYNSPLHF	TGTGCCAGCAGCCCTTTAGGAGGTTATAATTCACCCCTCCACTTT
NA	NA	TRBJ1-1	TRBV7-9	CASSLGRNTEAFF	TGTGCCAGCAGCTTGGGGAGGAACACTGAAGCTTTCTTT
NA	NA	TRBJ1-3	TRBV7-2	CASSLAPRETKAPEGGNTIYF	TGTGCCAGCAGCTTAGCCCCCAGGGAAACCAAGGCCCCTGAAGGTGGAAACACCATATATTTT
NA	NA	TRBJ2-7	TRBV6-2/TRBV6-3	CASSYTQGLGEQYF	TGTGCCAGCAGTTACACTCAGGGACTCGGCGAGCAGTACTTC
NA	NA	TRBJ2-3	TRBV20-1	CSASRTSTDTQYF	TGCAGTGCTAGTCGAACTAGCACAGATACGCAGTATTTT
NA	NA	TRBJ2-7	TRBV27	CASSFRGNYEQYF	TGTGCCAGCAGTTTCAGGGGCAACTACGAGCAGTACTTC